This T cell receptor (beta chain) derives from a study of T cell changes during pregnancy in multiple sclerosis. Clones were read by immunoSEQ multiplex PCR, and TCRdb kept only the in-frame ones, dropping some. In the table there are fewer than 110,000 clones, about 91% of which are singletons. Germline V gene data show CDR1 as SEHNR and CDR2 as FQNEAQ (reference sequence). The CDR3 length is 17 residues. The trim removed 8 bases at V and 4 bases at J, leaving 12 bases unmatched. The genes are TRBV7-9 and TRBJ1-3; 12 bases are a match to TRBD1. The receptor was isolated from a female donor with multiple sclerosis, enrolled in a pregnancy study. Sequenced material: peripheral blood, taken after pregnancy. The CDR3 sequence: CASGRDRGLVLGNTIYF. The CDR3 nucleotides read TGTGCCAGCGGGAGGGACAGGGGGCTCGTTTTGGGAAACACCATATATTTT.